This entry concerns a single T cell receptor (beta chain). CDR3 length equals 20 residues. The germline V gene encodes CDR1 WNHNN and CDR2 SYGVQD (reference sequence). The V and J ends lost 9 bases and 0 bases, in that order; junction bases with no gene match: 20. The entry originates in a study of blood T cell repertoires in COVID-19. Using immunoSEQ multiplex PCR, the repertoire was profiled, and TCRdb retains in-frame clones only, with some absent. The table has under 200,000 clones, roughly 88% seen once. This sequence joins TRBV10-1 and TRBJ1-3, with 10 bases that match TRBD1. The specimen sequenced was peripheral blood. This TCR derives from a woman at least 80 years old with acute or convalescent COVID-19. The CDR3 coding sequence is TGCGCCAGAGGGACAGGGGCTAGGCAGACCACTGCCCGCTCTGGAAACACCATATATTTT. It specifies CARGTGARQTTARSGNTIYF.